This TCR beta chain was captured in a study of T cells in Graves' hyperthyroidism and ophthalmopathy. About this clonotype: Given a much more abundant clone one base away, this may be a read error.

The authors deemed Graves' hyperthyroidism stable absent ophthalmopathy progression within 18 months. Hyperthyroidism patients were newly diagnosed, had disease duration under 2 months, and were aged 18 to 65 years. The study left out patients who had uncontrolled infection, other autoimmune disease, pregnancy or lactation. RNA transcripts served as the template for amplifying TCR beta CDR3 regions. HTBI primers drove first-round RT-PCR of the TCR CDR3. TCRdb processed the multiplex PCR reads anew with MiXCR; each CDR3 protein has one entry. The sample has 96,000 or so distinct CDR3 sequences, around 50% seen once. Germline loops: CDR1 SGHTA, CDR2 FQGNSA. This CDR3 is 17 amino acids long. V was trimmed by 3 bases and J by 4 bases, leaving 22 bases between them.

V and J are TRBV7-2 and TRBJ2-7; maybe TRBD1 (5 bases). The TCR sequence derives from a woman between 40 and 55 years old with Graves' hyperthyroidism. Sequenced sample: blood. DNA of the CDR3: TGTGCCAGCAGCTTGTCCTCCGGGCAGGGAAACTTTTACGAGCAGTACTTC. Translation gives CASSLSSGQGNFYEQYF.